This TCR beta chain was observed in a study of patients and donors after allogeneic stem cell transplantation. TCRdb fed the RT-PCR reads into MiXCR, producing one record per CDR3 protein. In the table there are roughly 960,000 distinct CDR3 sequences, roughly 18% of which are singletons. Sequenced sample: blood, either unsorted or a sorted T cell fraction (not recorded which). The receptor's source is a human donor who was either an allogeneic HSCT recipient or a stem cell or donor lymphocyte infusion donor (not recorded which). It is not recorded whose cells these are; they may come from a transplant donor.

CDR3 DNA sequence: TGTGCCAGCAGAAGGGACAGTTCTAACTCTGGGGCCAACGTCCTGACTTTC. Residues: CASRRDSSNSGANVLTF. This chain links TRBV6-4 with TRBJ2-6; TRBD1 aligns across 7 bases. The V segment lost 6 bases and the J segment 0 bases; nucleotides outside the gene matches: 8. Germline-derived CDR1 and CDR2 are MRHNA and SNTAGT. The CDR3 spans 17 residues.